The next 4 T cell receptor beta chains were all read from a single sample in a study of CD8+ T cells in alopecia areata. Following extraction, RNA underwent reverse transcription to cDNA, which served as the sequencing template. The assay was immunoSEQ multiplex PCR, and TCRdb's table has in-frame clones only and misses some. The table has around 210,000 clones, less than 65% seen once. Treatment in this sample: oral pan-JAK inhibitor, 5-10 mg twice daily. Sequences were derived from CD4+ T cells sorted from blood, sampled at week 4, from a patient treated with tofacitinib. The origin of the receptors is a human donor with alopecia areata.

The chain employs TRBV13 and TRBJ1-3; 7 bases fit TRBD1. Germline CDR1 PRHDT, CDR2 FYEKMQ (reference sequence). This CDR3 has 15 amino acids. Trimming removed 3 bases from V and 4 bases from J; junction bases left unmatched: 6. CDR3 nucleotides: TGTGCCAGCAGCTTGGACAGGCTGGCGGGAAACACCATATATTTT. Its protein product is CASSLDRLAGNTIYF. The variable domain in full, with the rest retrieved from reference TRBV13 and TRBJ1-3, is AAGVIQSPRHLIKEKRETATLKCYPIPRHDTVYWYQQGPGQDPQFLISFYEKMQSDKGSIPDRFSAQQFSDYHSELNMSSLELGDSALYFCASSLDRLAGNTIYFGEGSWLTVV.

CDR3 sequence (DNA): TGTGCCAGCAGCTTGCAGGGAGCAGATACGCAGTATTTT. Its translation: CASSLQGADTQYF. V usage is TRBV7-2 and J usage is TRBJ2-3; D may be TRBD1 or TRBD2 (5 bases each). CDR1 and CDR2 (germline): SGHTA, FQGNSA. The V end was cut by 3 bases, the J end by 4 bases, with 8 bases between. The CDR3 runs 13 residues.

Only a few counts were recorded for this clone. The rearrangement uses TRBV6-5 and TRBJ1-5, with no clear D. Trimming took 6 bases from V and 3 from J, leaving 12 bases between them. Germline V lookup: CDR1 MNHEY, CDR2 SVGAGI. The CDR3 covers 14 residues. The CDR3: CASRDGSTNQPQHF. DNA of the CDR3: TGTGCCAGCAGAGATGGGAGTACCAATCAGCCCCAGCATTTT.

This chain uses TRBV5-1 with TRBJ1-5; D possibly corresponds to TRBD1 (5 bases). Germline-derived CDR1 and CDR2 are SGHRS and YFSETQ. This CDR3 spans 15 amino acids. Trimming stripped 0 bases from V and 3 bases from J, with 10 bases between. The CDR3 protein is CASSLEAGVNQPQHF. The CDR3 DNA sequence: TGCGCCAGCAGCTTGGAGGCGGGGGTCAATCAGCCCCAGCATTTT. Based on the CDR3 plus reference TRBV5-1 and TRBJ1-5, the full variable domain is KAGVTQTPRYLIKTRGQQVTLSCSPISGHRSVSWYQQTPGQGLQFLFEYFSETQRNKGNFPGRFSGRQFSNSRSEMNVSTLELGDSALYLCASSLEAGVNQPQHFGDGTRLSIL.